The 27 T cell receptor beta chains in this list originate from one sample, sequenced in a study of blood T cell repertoires in COVID-19 (dated by TCRdb to 2019 to 2021). Receptor libraries were prepared by the immunoSEQ multiplex PCR assay. TCRdb carries this immuneACCESS record with in-frame sequences only. Its versions omit some clonotypes, under half of them owing to an unresolved V gene in the studies checked, with the rest unexplained. This sample comprises over 200,000 clones, 80% to 90% of them detected only once. The ten largest account for less than 1.5% of the sample. Input material: PBMCs or T cells enriched from blood (not recorded which). The origin of the receptors is a man younger than 40 who had recovered from COVID-19.

V gene TRBV4-1 combines with J gene TRBJ1-1; D is ambiguous. CDR1 is MGHRA, CDR2 YSYEKL, per germline. CDR3 length equals 14 residues. V lost 3 bases and J 6 bases, leaving 14 bases between the germline ends. This chain's CDR3 is CASSQAVLRPEAFF. The CDR3 DNA sequence: TGCGCCAGCAGCCAGGCCGTCCTGAGGCCTGAAGCTTTCTTT.

This sequence joins TRBV11-3 and TRBJ2-1; TRBD2 matches 7 bases. Germline loops: CDR1 SGHNT, CDR2 YENEEA. The CDR3 length is 13 residues. V lost 3 bases, J lost 8 bases, and 4 bases stayed unmatched. Here the CDR3 DNA reads TGTGCCAGCAGCTTGGCGGGGGATGATGAGCAGTTCTTC. As protein: CASSLAGDDEQFF. Combining the CDR3 with reference TRBV11-3 and TRBJ2-1 gives the whole variable domain EAGVVQSPRYKIIEKKQPVAFWCNPISGHNTLYWYLQNLGQGPELLIRYENEEAVDDSQLPKDRFSAERLKGVDSTLKIQPAELGDSAVYLCASSLAGDDEQFFGPGTRLTVL.

V and J are TRBV2 and TRBJ2-7; TRBD2 aligns across 10 bases. V lost 8 bases to trimming and J lost 0 bases; unmatched junction nucleotides: 4. Germline-derived CDR1 and CDR2 are SNHLY and FYNNEI. This CDR3 contains 14 residues. The CDR3 spells CASGGTSVSYEQYF. DNA of the CDR3: TGTGCCAGCGGGGGGACTAGCGTCTCCTACGAGCAGTACTTC. The full variable domain, in which reference TRBV2 and TRBJ2-7 provide the parts outside the CDR3, is EPEVTQTPSHQVTQMGQEVILRCVPISNHLYFYWYRQILGQKVEFLVSFYNNEISEKSEIFDDQFSVERPDGSNFTLKIRSTKLEDSAMYFCASGGTSVSYEQYFGPGTRLTVT.

The CDR3 is CASRLTENTEAFF. The CDR3 DNA reads as TGTGCCAGCAGACTGACAGAGAACACTGAAGCTTTCTTT. The rearrangement links TRBV28 to TRBJ1-1, with D possibly TRBD1 on 5 matching bases. The CDR3 loop spans 13 amino acids. CDR1 and CDR2 from the germline V gene are MDHEN and SYDVKM. Trimming left V 6 bases short and J 1 base short, with 9 bases between.

The CDR3 sequence is CASRGQFRTDTYEQYF. Here the CDR3 DNA reads TGCGCCAGCCGCGGCCAATTCAGGACAGATACCTACGAGCAGTACTTC. The J gene is TRBJ2-7, the V gene TRBV5-1, with D possibly TRBD1 on 6 matching bases. Trimming took off 7 bases at V and 2 bases at J, with 22 bases between the two ends. The CDR3 length is 16 residues. In germline, CDR1 is SGHRS, CDR2 YFSETQ.

This rearrangement joins TRBV5-1 to TRBJ1-1, with D uncertain. Trimming took 6 bases from V and 1 from J, leaving 13 bases between them. Germline V gene lookup returns CDR1 SGHRS and CDR2 YFSETQ. The CDR3 length is 14 residues. The CDR3 is CASKNQVSNTEAFF. In DNA form, the CDR3 reads TGCGCCAGCAAGAATCAGGTGTCGAACACTGAAGCTTTCTTT.

This clone showed up many times. The chain recombines TRBV21-1 with TRBJ2-1; the D segment call TRBD1 is taken from the table without a DNA check. TRBV21-1 has pseudogene status. There are 12 residues in the CDR3. In DNA form, the CDR3 reads TGTGCCAGCAGCAAAGGTACAGGGCGGCAGTTCTTC. Amino acids: CASSKGTGRQFF.

This chain links TRBV11-2 with TRBJ2-3; maybe TRBD1 (6 bases). The CDR3 length is 15 residues. Germline CDR1 is SGHAT and CDR2 is FQNNGV. The V end lost 4 bases, the J end lost 6 bases, and 17 bases lay between the germline ends. CDR3 DNA sequence: TGTGCCAGCAGCTCTGGGCCAGGGGATTTGGATACGCAGTATTTT. Residues: CASSSGPGDLDTQYF.

The chain carries TRBV9 and TRBJ1-2; 7 bases line up with TRBD1. This CDR3 is built from 13 residues. Unmatched junction bases numbered 5, after V lost 3 bases and J lost 6 bases. Germline V gene sequence: CDR1 SGDLS, CDR2 YYNGEE. The CDR3 spells CASSERGRDGYTF. In DNA, the CDR3 is TGTGCCAGCAGCGAGAGGGGGCGAGATGGCTACACCTTC.

V gene TRBV27 combines with J gene TRBJ2-7; D not resolved. The V end was cut by 5 bases, the J end by 3 bases, with 11 bases between. Germline loops: CDR1 MNHEY, CDR2 SMNVEV (reference sequence). The CDR3 length is 13 residues. In DNA, the CDR3 is TGTGCCAGCAGTCCCACTCATAACTACGAGCAGTACTTC. This encodes CASSPTHNYEQYF.

The chain combines TRBV5-1 with TRBJ1-1; D gene ambiguous. This CDR3 contains 13 residues. The V and J ends lost 7 bases and 4 bases respectively, with 14 bases between them. Germline assignment: CDR1 SGHRS and CDR2 YFSETQ. The CDR3: CASRREWGTEAFF. CDR3 DNA: TGCGCCAGCCGTCGGGAATGGGGCACTGAAGCTTTCTTT.

The V call is TRBV28, the J call TRBJ2-1; 10 bases are shared with TRBD2. Trimming cost V 5 bases and J 7 bases; bases outside gene matches: 2. The CDR3 contains 13 residues. Germline lookup yields CDR1 MDHEN and CDR2 SYDVKM. CDR3 sequence reads: CASSLAGENEQFF. DNA for the CDR3: TGTGCCAGCAGTCTAGCGGGAGAAAATGAGCAGTTCTTC.

This chain links TRBV6-5 with TRBJ2-3; 11 bases line up with TRBD2. V dropped 6 bases and J dropped 2; count of bases not matched to a gene: 4. The CDR3 consists of 15 residues. The V gene's germline CDR1 is MNHEY and CDR2 SVGAGI. In DNA form, the CDR3 reads TGTGCCAGCAGCGAGGGACTAGCGGCCACAGATACGCAGTATTTT. Translation gives CASSEGLAATDTQYF.

Comment on this clone: At the DNA level, this CDR3 is encoded by other sequences in the same sample as well. V usage is TRBV27 and J usage is TRBJ2-7, with 7 bases identical to TRBD1. The CDR3 contains 12 residues. V lost 5 bases to trimming and J lost 2 bases; unmatched junction nucleotides: 0. Germline-derived CDR1 and CDR2 are MNHEY and SMNVEV (reference sequence). This chain's CDR3 is CASSDRAYEQYF. Here the CDR3 DNA reads TGTGCCAGCAGTGACAGGGCCTACGAGCAGTACTTC.

The V gene is TRBV10-3, the J gene TRBJ2-7; 8 bases match TRBD1. Trimming at V came to 6 bases and at J to 6 bases, leaving 13 bases not matched to a gene. In germline, CDR1 is ENHRY, CDR2 SYGVKD. The CDR3 runs to 15 residues. The CDR3: CAISVLGQGGGEQYF. The CDR3 coding sequence is TGTGCCATCAGCGTCCTTGGACAGGGAGGAGGCGAGCAGTACTTC.

The CDR3 loop reads CAWRGLAVNEQFF. The CDR3 bases are TGTGCCTGGAGGGGACTAGCGGTTAATGAGCAGTTCTTC. V gene TRBV30 combines with J gene TRBJ2-1, with 11 bases matching TRBD2. Germline V gene data show CDR1 as GTSNPN and CDR2 as SVGIG (reference sequence). The V and J ends lost 3 bases and 7 bases, in that order; junction bases with no gene match: 2. CDR3 length equals 13 residues.

This chain joins TRBV5-5 and TRBJ2-7; 9 positions match TRBD1. J gave up 2 bases and V 1 base, and 10 bases lay outside the gene matches. The CDR3 loop spans 17 amino acids. Germline-derived CDR1 and CDR2 are SGHKS and YYEKEE (reference sequence). The CDR3 here is CASSLSSSGTGPYEQYF. The DNA of the CDR3 is TGTGCCAGCAGCTTGTCGTCTTCCGGGACAGGGCCCTACGAGCAGTACTTC.

This sequence joins TRBV6-5 and TRBJ2-3, with 9 bases aligning to TRBD2. This CDR3 is built from 15 residues. Germline CDR1 and CDR2: MNHEY and SVGAGI. J gave up 6 bases and V 6 bases, and 10 bases lay outside the gene matches. CDR3 protein: CASSPVTSGKDTQYF. For the CDR3, the DNA is TGTGCCAGCAGCCCCGTGACTAGCGGCAAGGATACGCAGTATTTT.

The chain recombines TRBV28 with TRBJ1-5; D is possibly TRBD1 (5 bases). This CDR3 has 14 amino acids. Per the germline V gene, CDR1 is MDHEN and CDR2 is SYDVKM. Trimming removed 5 bases at V and 1 base at J, with 9 bases between. The CDR3 reads CASSHRISNQPQHF. The DNA for the CDR3 is TGTGCCAGCAGTCACAGGATAAGCAATCAGCCCCAGCATTTT. Full variable domain (missing parts from reference TRBV28 and TRBJ1-5): DVKVTQSSRYLVKRTGEKVFLECVQDMDHENMFWYRQDPGLGLRLIYFSYDVKMKEKGDIPEGYSVSREKKERFSLILESASTNQTSMYLCASSHRISNQPQHFGDGTRLSIL.

The chain recombines TRBV10-3 with TRBJ2-7; 11 bases match TRBD1. V was pared by 6 bases and J by 4 bases, with 5 bases of the junction left unmatched. CDR1 is ENHRY, CDR2 SYGVKD, per germline. The CDR3 is 14 amino acids. CDR3: CAISRTGGLYEQYF. CDR3 nucleotide sequence: TGTGCCATCAGCCGGACAGGGGGCCTTTACGAGCAGTACTTC.

This clone occurred once. The rearrangement uses TRBV15 and TRBJ2-7; TRBD1 is a possible D gene (5 bases). Trimming pared 4 bases from V and 6 bases from J, leaving 22 bases between. This CDR3 is built from 16 residues. The V gene's germline CDR1 is LNHNV and CDR2 YYDKDF (reference sequence). The CDR3 DNA reads TGTGCCACCAGCACAGAAAATCAACCAGGGTTTTCCGAGCAGTACTTC. It yields the protein CATSTENQPGFSEQYF.

Concerning this clone: This specimen includes other DNA sequences encoding the same CDR3. The chain has TRBV9 and TRBJ2-2, with TRBD2 as a possible D gene (6 bases). V was cut by 2 bases and J by 1 base, with 9 bases left in between. The CDR3 is made up of 15 amino acids. CDR1 is SGDLS and CDR2 is YYNGEE in the germline V gene. The CDR3: CASSVRSGNTGELFF. The CDR3 DNA reads as TGTGCCAGCAGCGTGCGTAGCGGGAACACCGGGGAGCTGTTTTTT.

The chain recombines TRBV28 with TRBJ2-7; D perhaps matches TRBD2 (6 bases). The V gene's germline CDR1 is MDHEN and CDR2 SYDVKM. CDR3 size: 13 residues. The V end lost 10 bases, the J end lost 5 bases, and 18 bases lay between the germline ends. The CDR3 DNA reads as TGTGCCAACCGGCTATCCGGGGGAAACGAGCAGTACTTC. Residues: CANRLSGGNEQYF.

The genes are TRBV25-1 and TRBJ2-1; the D gene is possibly TRBD2 (5 bases). Looked up from germline, CDR1 is MGHDK and CDR2 is SYGVNS. CDR3 length: 14 amino acids. Trimming took off 6 bases at V and 0 bases at J, with 9 bases between the two ends. CDR3 in amino acids: CASSGLDSYNEQFF. The CDR3 nucleotides read TGTGCCAGCAGCGGACTGGACTCCTACAATGAGCAGTTCTTC.

J is TRBJ2-7 and V is TRBV3-1 (or the pseudogene TRBV3-2), with 7 bases lining up with TRBD2. This CDR3 spans 14 amino acids. After removal of 4 bases from V and 6 bases from J, the junction contained 9 bases not matched to a gene. CDR1 is LGHDT, CDR2 YNNKEL, per germline (reference sequence). The chain's CDR3 is CASSPRAGMGEQYF. The CDR3 region has the DNA TGTGCCAGCAGCCCTAGAGCGGGGATGGGCGAGCAGTACTTC.

The chain is built from TRBV14 and TRBJ2-7; 8 nucleotides align to TRBD1. From germline, CDR1 is SGHDN and CDR2 FVKESK. V was pared by 4 bases and J by 6 bases, with 11 bases of the junction left unmatched. The CDR3 sequence is 15 residues long. The CDR3 loop is CASSRQWDRSSEQYF. The CDR3 bases are TGTGCCAGCAGCCGACAGTGGGACAGGTCATCCGAGCAGTACTTC.

This rearrangement joins TRBV18 to TRBJ2-1; 10 nucleotides match TRBD2. The CDR3 is 19 residues long. The V and J ends lost 1 base and 4 bases, in that order; junction bases with no gene match: 13. From germline, CDR1 is KGHSH and CDR2 LQKENI. The CDR3 reads CASSPLSGGRLRLYNEQFF. The CDR3 DNA reads as TGTGCCAGCTCACCACTTAGCGGGGGGCGACTAAGACTTTACAATGAGCAGTTCTTC.